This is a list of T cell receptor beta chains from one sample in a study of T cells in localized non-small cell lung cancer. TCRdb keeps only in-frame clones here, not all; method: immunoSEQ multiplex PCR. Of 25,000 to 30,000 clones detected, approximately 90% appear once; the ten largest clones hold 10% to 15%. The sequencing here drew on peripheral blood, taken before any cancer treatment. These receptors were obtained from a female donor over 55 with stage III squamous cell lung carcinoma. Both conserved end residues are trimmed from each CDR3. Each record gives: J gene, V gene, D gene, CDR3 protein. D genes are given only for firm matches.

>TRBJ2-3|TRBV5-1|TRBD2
ASSLTSDVRTDTQY
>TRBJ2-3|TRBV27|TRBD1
ASTPGTALTDTQY
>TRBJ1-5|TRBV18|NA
ASSPRTTSNQPQH
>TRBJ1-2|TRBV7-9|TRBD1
ASSFGQAANYGYT
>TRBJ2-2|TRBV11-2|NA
ASSLARTTGELF
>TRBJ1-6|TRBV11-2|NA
ASTLWQVYNSPLH
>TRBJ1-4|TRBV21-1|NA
ASSRTGLITNEKLF
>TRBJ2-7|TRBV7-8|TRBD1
ASSLLGTDYEQY
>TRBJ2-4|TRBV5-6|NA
ASTMGQWGVLIQY
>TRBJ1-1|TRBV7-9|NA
ASSHGGPAF
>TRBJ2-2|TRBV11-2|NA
ASSLATTNTGELF
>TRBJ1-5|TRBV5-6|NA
ASSYRAVNQPQH
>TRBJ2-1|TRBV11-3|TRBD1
ASSSPTGNNEQF
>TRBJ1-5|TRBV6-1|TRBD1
ASSEPKDRWNQH
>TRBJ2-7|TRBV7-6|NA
ASSFAGQRGEQY
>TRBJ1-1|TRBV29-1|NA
SVEVRGPNTEAF
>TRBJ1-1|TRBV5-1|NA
ASSSLKGGMGTEAF
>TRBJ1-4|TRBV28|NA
ASSVRLLLTEKLF
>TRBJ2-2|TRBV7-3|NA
ASSLIQGDGELF
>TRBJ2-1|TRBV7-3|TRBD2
ASSLGTSGSRSSYNEQF
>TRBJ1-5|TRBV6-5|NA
ASSYSGVSNQPQH
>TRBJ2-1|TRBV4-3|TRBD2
ASSQDSRGLGGNEQF
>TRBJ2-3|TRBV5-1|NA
ASSLDEAQY
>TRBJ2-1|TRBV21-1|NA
ASSEGQGANEQF
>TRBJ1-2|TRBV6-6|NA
ASSYSMGYGYT
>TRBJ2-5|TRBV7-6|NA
ASSLVVGQTQETQY
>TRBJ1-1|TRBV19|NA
ASSIESGETEAF
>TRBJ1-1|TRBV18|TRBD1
ASSTQGAVDTEAF
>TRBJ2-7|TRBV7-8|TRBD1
ASSLGDSYEQY
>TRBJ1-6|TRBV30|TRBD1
AWSVQRGPGFYNSPLH
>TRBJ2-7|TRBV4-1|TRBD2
ASSPGQRGPYEQY
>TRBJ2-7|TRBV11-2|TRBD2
ASRSSGPYEQY
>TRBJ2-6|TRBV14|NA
ASSPGRSGANVLT
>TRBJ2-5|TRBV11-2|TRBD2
ASTLAGGPSRDTTQY
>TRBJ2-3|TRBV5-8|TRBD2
ASSLGSGGASTDTQY